This T cell receptor beta chain is from a study of shared clonotypes between healthy human individuals. Findings and caveats of the study: Clonotypes which were not shared had lower generation probabilities than clonotypes that all four donors shared.

Here immunoSEQ multiplex PCR was the method, and the copy in TCRdb shows in-frame clones only, minus some. The sample lists a few million clones, over 90% occurring once. A remark on this clone: Its antigen is undetermined.

The receptor was derived from a young man in good health. Some clones in this sample may be carry-over from other donors' samples. Sequencing was done on a sample of naive CD4+ T cells from PBMCs. The subset: CD45RA+ positively selected.

CDR3 amino acids: CASSVPAPNIQYF. CDR3 sequence (DNA): TGTGCCAGCAGTGTCCCCGCTCCAAACATTCAGTACTTC. The V call is TRBV28, the J call TRBJ2-4, with no clear D. The V end lost 5 bases, the J end lost 6 bases, and 11 bases lay between the germline ends. CDR3 length equals 13 residues. Germline V CDR1 and CDR2: MDHEN, SYDVKM. Complete variable domain (other parts from reference TRBV28 and TRBJ2-4): DVKVTQSSRYLVKRTGEKVFLECVQDMDHENMFWYRQDPGLGLRLIYFSYDVKMKEKGDIPEGYSVSREKKERFSLILESASTNQTSMYLCASSVPAPNIQYFGAGTRLSVL.